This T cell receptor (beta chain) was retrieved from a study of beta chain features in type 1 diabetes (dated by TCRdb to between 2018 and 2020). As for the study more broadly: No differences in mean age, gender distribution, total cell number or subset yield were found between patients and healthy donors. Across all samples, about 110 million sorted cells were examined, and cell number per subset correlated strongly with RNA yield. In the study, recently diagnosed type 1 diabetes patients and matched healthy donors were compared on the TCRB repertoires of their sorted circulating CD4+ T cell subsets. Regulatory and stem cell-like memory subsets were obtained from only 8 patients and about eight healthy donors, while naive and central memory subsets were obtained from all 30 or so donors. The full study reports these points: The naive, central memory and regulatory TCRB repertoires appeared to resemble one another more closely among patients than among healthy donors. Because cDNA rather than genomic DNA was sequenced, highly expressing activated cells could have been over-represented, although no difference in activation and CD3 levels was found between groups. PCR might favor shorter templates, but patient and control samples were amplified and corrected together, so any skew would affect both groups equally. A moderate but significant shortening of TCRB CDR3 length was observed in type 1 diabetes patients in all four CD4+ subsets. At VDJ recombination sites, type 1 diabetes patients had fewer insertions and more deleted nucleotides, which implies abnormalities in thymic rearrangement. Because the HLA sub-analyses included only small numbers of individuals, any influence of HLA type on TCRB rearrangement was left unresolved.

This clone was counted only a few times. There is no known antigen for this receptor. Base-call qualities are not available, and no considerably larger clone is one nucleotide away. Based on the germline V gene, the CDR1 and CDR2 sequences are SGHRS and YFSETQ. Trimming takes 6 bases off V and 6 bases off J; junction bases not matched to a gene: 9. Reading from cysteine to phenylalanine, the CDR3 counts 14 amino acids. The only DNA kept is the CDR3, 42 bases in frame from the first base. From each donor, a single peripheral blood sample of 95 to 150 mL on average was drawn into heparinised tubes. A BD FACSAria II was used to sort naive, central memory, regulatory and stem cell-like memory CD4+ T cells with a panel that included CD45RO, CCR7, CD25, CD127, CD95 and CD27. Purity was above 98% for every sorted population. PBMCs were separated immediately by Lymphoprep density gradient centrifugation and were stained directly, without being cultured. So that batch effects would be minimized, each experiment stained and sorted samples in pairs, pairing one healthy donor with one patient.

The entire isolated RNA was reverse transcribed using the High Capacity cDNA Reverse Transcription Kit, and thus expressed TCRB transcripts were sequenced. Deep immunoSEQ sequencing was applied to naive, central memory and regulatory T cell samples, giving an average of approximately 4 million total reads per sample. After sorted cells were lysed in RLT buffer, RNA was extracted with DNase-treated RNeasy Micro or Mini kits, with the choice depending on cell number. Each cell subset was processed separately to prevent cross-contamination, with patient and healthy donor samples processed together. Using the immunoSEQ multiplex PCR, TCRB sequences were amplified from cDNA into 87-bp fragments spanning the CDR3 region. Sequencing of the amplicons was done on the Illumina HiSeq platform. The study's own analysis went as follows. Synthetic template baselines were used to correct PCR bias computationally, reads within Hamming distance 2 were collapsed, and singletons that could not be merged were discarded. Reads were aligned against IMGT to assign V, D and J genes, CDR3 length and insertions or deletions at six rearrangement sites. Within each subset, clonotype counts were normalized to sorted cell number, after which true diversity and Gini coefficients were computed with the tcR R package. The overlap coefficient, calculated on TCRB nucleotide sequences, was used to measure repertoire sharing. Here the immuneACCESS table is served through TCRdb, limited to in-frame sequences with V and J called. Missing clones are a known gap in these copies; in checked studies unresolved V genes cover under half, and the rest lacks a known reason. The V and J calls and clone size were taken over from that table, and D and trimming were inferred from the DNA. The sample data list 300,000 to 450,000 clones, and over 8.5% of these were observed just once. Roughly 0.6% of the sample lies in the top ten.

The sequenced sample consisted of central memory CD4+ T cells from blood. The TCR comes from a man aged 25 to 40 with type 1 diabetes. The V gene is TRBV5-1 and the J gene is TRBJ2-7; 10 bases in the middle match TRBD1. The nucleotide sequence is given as TGCGCCAGCAAACCTGGACAGGGGGTGCGCGAGCAGTACTTC. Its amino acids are CASKPGQGVREQYF.